The 21 T cell receptor beta chains below were found in one sample sequenced in a study of blood T cell repertoires in COVID-19. Sequencing used immunoSEQ multiplex PCR; TCRdb keeps in-frame clones, though not all of them. This table holds 110,000 to 150,000 clones, approximately 83% found once. The specimen was PBMCs or T cells enriched from blood (not recorded which). The receptors come from a man over 45 who had recovered from COVID-19.

CDR3 protein: CASSFRTGNNSPLHF. The CDR3, as DNA: TGTGCCAGCAGCTTTAGGACAGGGAATAATTCACCCCTCCACTTT. The chain recombines TRBV7-2 with TRBJ1-6, with 8 positions matching TRBD1. V was clipped by 3 bases and J by 5 bases; unmatched bases: 3. The CDR3 length is 15 residues. Germline lookup yields CDR1 SGHTA and CDR2 FQGNSA. The variable domain in full, with the rest retrieved from reference TRBV7-2 and TRBJ1-6, is GAGVSQSPSNKVTEKGKDVELRCDPISGHTALYWYRQSLGQGLEFLIYFQGNSAPDKSGLPSDRFSAERTGGSVSTLTIQRTQQEDSAVYLCASSFRTGNNSPLHFGNGTRLTVT.

The chain is built from TRBV27 and TRBJ1-6; possibly TRBD1 for D (5 bases). Germline V gene lookup returns CDR1 MNHEY and CDR2 SMNVEV (reference sequence). The CDR3 covers 12 residues. V was pared by 5 bases and J by 10 bases, with 9 bases between. This CDR3 is CASSTPGSPLHF. CDR3 coding DNA: TGTGCCAGCAGTACCCCAGGGTCACCCCTCCACTTT.

This chain uses TRBV30 with TRBJ1-2; TRBD1 agrees at 7 bases. The CDR3 length is 15 residues. After removal of 0 bases from V and 4 bases from J, the junction contained 8 bases not matched to a gene. Germline V CDR1 and CDR2: GTSNPN, SVGIG (reference sequence). CDR3: CAWSVRGRGVYGYTF. CDR3 nucleotide sequence: TGTGCCTGGAGTGTTAGGGGCAGGGGGGTCTATGGCTACACCTTC. Combining the CDR3 with reference TRBV30 and TRBJ1-2 gives the whole variable domain SQTIHQWPATLVQPVGSPLSLECTVEGTSNPNLYWYRQAAGRGLQLLFYSVGIGQISSEVPQNLSASRPQDRQFILSSKKLLLSDSGFYLCAWSVRGRGVYGYTFGSGTRLTVV.

The V gene is TRBV28, the J gene TRBJ2-7; 8 nucleotides agree with TRBD2. V shed 6 bases, J shed 7 bases, and the junction held 11 bases outside the gene matches. The CDR3 runs 14 residues. Germline V gives CDR1 MDHEN, CDR2 SYDVKM. DNA for the CDR3: TGTGCCAGCAGCGCGGGACTAGGGGGTCTGGAGCAGTACTTC. Its protein is CASSAGLGGLEQYF.

The rearrangement uses TRBV3-1 (or the pseudogene TRBV3-2) and TRBJ1-6; 9 bases line up with TRBD1. The V segment lost 2 bases and the J segment 10 bases; nucleotides outside the gene matches: 12. The CDR3 consists of 17 residues. Germline V gene lookup returns CDR1 LGHDT and CDR2 YNNKEL (reference sequence). The CDR3 protein is CASSQTISGTGHSPLHF. The CDR3 coding sequence is TGTGCCAGCAGCCAAACGATATCCGGGACAGGGCACTCACCCCTCCACTTT.

This chain links TRBV7-6 with TRBJ2-1; TRBD2 aligns across 10 bases. The CDR3 has 19 amino acids. V dropped 3 bases and J dropped 2; count of bases not matched to a gene: 13. Germline lookup yields CDR1 SGHVS and CDR2 FNYEAQ. The CDR3 nucleotides read TGTGCCAGCAGCTTGAATCTAGCGGGGGACCCGACCCCCTACAATGAGCAGTTCTTC. Amino acid sequence: CASSLNLAGDPTPYNEQFF.

The chain combines TRBV19 with TRBJ2-7, with 7 positions matching TRBD1. The CDR3 length is 14 residues. Unmatched junction bases numbered 8, after V lost 7 bases and J lost 2 bases. Germline V gene data show CDR1 as LNHDA and CDR2 as SQIVND (reference sequence). This CDR3 is CASNARDRAYEQYF. The CDR3 DNA sequence: TGTGCCAGTAACGCGAGGGACAGAGCCTACGAGCAGTACTTC.

This clone was detected once. The chain joins TRBV19 to TRBJ2-4; D may be TRBD2 (5 bases). Germline assignment: CDR1 LNHDA and CDR2 SQIVND (reference sequence). The CDR3 has 14 amino acids. V lost 0 bases, J lost 6 bases, and 9 bases lay in between. For the CDR3, the DNA is TGTGCCAGTAGTATAGATGGGAGCGGAAACATTCAGTACTTC. Its protein product is CASSIDGSGNIQYF.

This rearrangement joins TRBV6-2 or TRBV6-3 to TRBJ2-7; D is ambiguous. The CDR3 is made up of 12 amino acids. Germline CDR1 MNHEY, CDR2 SVGEGT. Trimming removed 2 bases from V and 4 bases from J, with 6 bases in between. The CDR3 loop reads CASSYPSYEQYF. The CDR3 region has the DNA TGTGCCAGCAGTTACCCTAGTTACGAGCAGTACTTC.

The chain employs TRBV20-1 and TRBJ1-1; D is uncertain. The CDR3 is made up of 13 amino acids. CDR1 is DFQATT and CDR2 is SNEGSKA in the germline V gene (reference sequence). V dropped 3 bases and J dropped 1 base, with 9 bases sitting between them. This CDR3 reads CSASHSRNTEAFF. The CDR3 DNA is TGCAGTGCTAGTCACAGTAGGAACACTGAAGCTTTCTTT.

This rearrangement joins TRBV5-1 to TRBJ2-5; D is unclear. This CDR3 is built from 12 residues. Per the germline V gene, CDR1 is SGHRS and CDR2 is YFSETQ. V lost 3 bases, J lost 4 bases, and 7 bases lay in between. CDR3 DNA: TGCGCCAGCAGCTCCCCCCGAGAGACCCAGTACTTC. Encoded protein: CASSSPRETQYF.

With regard to this clone: The same CDR3 also results from other DNA sequences found in this sample. The rearrangement links TRBV5-4 to TRBJ1-3, with D unclear. The V gene's germline CDR1 is SGHNT and CDR2 YYREEE (reference sequence). Trimming took off 4 bases at V and 4 bases at J, with 6 bases between the two ends. There are 12 residues in the CDR3. The CDR3 region has the DNA TGTGCCAGCAGCCTTTTGGGAAACACCATATATTTT. Its translation: CASSLLGNTIYF.

The chain couples TRBV4-1 to TRBJ1-3; D unclear. This CDR3 spans 14 amino acids. Germline values: CDR1 MGHRA, CDR2 YSYEKL. V was shortened by 7 bases and J by 4 bases, with 14 bases between the two germline ends. The CDR3 reads CASTRTGAGNTIYF. CDR3 nucleotides: TGCGCCAGCACCCGGACTGGTGCCGGAAACACCATATATTTT.

The chain recombines TRBV27 with TRBJ2-5, with 9 bases lining up with TRBD2. The CDR3 loop spans 13 amino acids. V shed 10 bases and J 5 bases; nucleotides not matched to a gene: 8. Looked up from germline, CDR1 is MNHEY and CDR2 is SMNVEV (reference sequence). The CDR3 DNA reads TGTGCCACTAGCGGGGACGCGGGGGAGACCCAGTACTTC. Translating it yields CATSGDAGETQYF.

The CDR3 sequence: CASSLGRTGAFF. The CDR3 DNA reads as TGTGCCAGCAGCTTAGGAAGGACAGGAGCTTTCTTT. The chain recombines TRBV7-2 with TRBJ1-1; TRBD1 matches 7 bases. The trim removed 1 base at V and 10 bases at J, leaving 3 bases unmatched. The CDR3 loop spans 12 amino acids. CDR1 and CDR2 from the germline V gene are SGHTA and FQGNSA.

The chain employs TRBV30 and TRBJ2-2, with D perhaps matching TRBD2 (5 bases). V was clipped by 2 bases and J by 6 bases, with 7 bases between them. Germline-derived CDR1 and CDR2 are GTSNPN and SVGIG (reference sequence). The CDR3 runs to 12 residues. The CDR3 coding sequence is TGTGCCTGGAGTCGGGGATCCGGGGAGCTGTTTTTT. Amino acid sequence: CAWSRGSGELFF.

The chain recombines TRBV5-6 with TRBJ2-4; TRBD2 is a possible D gene (7 bases). Germline loops: CDR1 SGHDT, CDR2 YYEEEE. Trimming cost V 3 bases and J 2 bases, with 15 bases left between them. The CDR3 contains 16 residues. The CDR3 DNA sequence: TGTGCCAGCAGCTCCCGTGGGGGGGCTACCAAAAACATTCAGTACTTC. This sequence encodes CASSSRGGATKNIQYF.

This clone occurred a few times. The rearrangement joins TRBV6-5 to TRBJ1-5, with 8 bases aligning to TRBD1. The CDR3 covers 14 residues. Germline V CDR1 and CDR2: MNHEY, SVGAGI. V lost 6 bases and J lost 7; bases outside the gene matches: 8. The CDR3 coding sequence is TGTGCCAGCAGACTCGGGGACAGGCGGCAGCCCCAGCATTTT. Translating gives CASRLGDRRQPQHF.

The CDR3: CASSLEDRVEGNTIYF. CDR3 in DNA: TGTGCCAGCAGCTTAGAGGACAGGGTGGAAGGAAACACCATATATTTT. The rearrangement joins TRBV7-2 to TRBJ1-3, with TRBD1 identical over 8 bases. This CDR3 region has 16 residues. V dropped 1 base and J dropped 4; count of bases not matched to a gene: 6. Germline V gene sequence: CDR1 SGHTA, CDR2 FQGNSA. The variable domain in full, completed from reference TRBV7-2 and TRBJ1-3, reads GAGVSQSPSNKVTEKGKDVELRCDPISGHTALYWYRQSLGQGLEFLIYFQGNSAPDKSGLPSDRFSAERTGGSVSTLTIQRTQQEDSAVYLCASSLEDRVEGNTIYFGEGSWLTVV.

V is TRBV4-1 and J is TRBJ1-4; D is unclear. The germline gives CDR1 MGHRA, CDR2 YSYEKL. Trimming removed 6 bases from V and 9 bases from J, with 14 bases in between. The CDR3 totals 13 residues. CDR3 in amino acids: CASRVAGVQKLFF. CDR3 nucleotides: TGCGCCAGCAGGGTTGCCGGGGTCCAAAAACTGTTTTTT.

The CDR3 nucleotides are TGTGCCAGCAGCTTCCGAATAACAGGGGTTAGCTACGAGCAGTACTTC. It is translated as CASSFRITGVSYEQYF. The rearrangement joins TRBV5-4 to TRBJ2-7; 7 nucleotides line up with TRBD1. The CDR3 is 16 amino acids. J gave up 3 bases and V 2 bases, and 11 bases lay outside the gene matches. The germline V gene has CDR1 SGHNT and CDR2 YYREEE (reference sequence).